This T cell receptor (beta chain) was sequenced in a study of blood T cell repertoires in COVID-19. The data were produced by immunoSEQ multiplex PCR, yet TCRdb's version contains in-frame clones alone and is incomplete. The table has roughly 250,000 clones, around 87% seen once. J lost 8 bases, V lost 3 bases, and 9 bases had no gene match. Germline V CDR1 and CDR2: KGHSH, LQKENI. This CDR3 has 15 residues. The receptor was derived from a man between 60 and 75 years old who had recovered from COVID-19. Sequenced input: peripheral blood. V gene TRBV18 combines with J gene TRBJ2-1; 8 bases align to TRBD1. CDR3: CASSPQQGGFDEQFF. The CDR3 DNA reads as TGTGCCAGCTCACCTCAACAGGGGGGCTTTGATGAGCAGTTCTTC.